Listed here are 3 T cell receptor beta chains from one sample, sequenced in a study of technical replicates of blood from four donors. Here immunoSEQ multiplex PCR was the method, and the copy in TCRdb shows in-frame clones only, minus some. Found here are about 62,000 clones, more than 75% of them singletons; the top ten hold roughly 5.6%. Input material: PBMCs. The receptors here all came from a human donor in good health. Some clones in this sample may be carry-over from other donors' samples.

The genes are TRBV5-1 and TRBJ1-1; 8 bases are shared with TRBD1. V lost 3 bases and J lost 1; bases outside the gene matches: 2. The CDR3 consists of 14 residues. Germline-derived CDR1 and CDR2 are SGHRS and YFSETQ. CDR3 nucleotides: TGCGCCAGCAGCTCTGGGACAGGGAACACTGAAGCTTTCTTT. It is translated as CASSSGTGNTEAFF.

The chain combines TRBV19 with TRBJ1-1; D is unclear. The CDR3 is 14 residues long. Germline V gene sequence: CDR1 LNHDA, CDR2 SQIVND (reference sequence). V gave up 6 bases and J gave up 0 bases, with 11 bases separating them. CDR3 nucleotides: TGTGCCAGTAGCCTGGCCCAGATGAACACTGAAGCTTTCTTT. Translation: CASSLAQMNTEAFF.

The CDR3 here is CASKEDRANTGELFF. The CDR3 nucleotides are TGTGCCAGCAAAGAGGACAGAGCGAACACCGGGGAGCTGTTTTTT. The chain couples TRBV2 to TRBJ2-2; D may be TRBD1 (6 bases). CDR3 length equals 15 residues. Trimming removed 7 bases from V and 0 bases from J, with 12 bases in between. Per germline, CDR1 SNHLY and CDR2 FYNNEI. Variable domain in full (rest from reference TRBV2 and TRBJ2-2): EPEVTQTPSHQVTQMGQEVILRCVPISNHLYFYWYRQILGQKVEFLVSFYNNEISEKSEIFDDQFSVERPDGSNFTLKIRSTKLEDSAMYFCASKEDRANTGELFFGEGSRLTVL.